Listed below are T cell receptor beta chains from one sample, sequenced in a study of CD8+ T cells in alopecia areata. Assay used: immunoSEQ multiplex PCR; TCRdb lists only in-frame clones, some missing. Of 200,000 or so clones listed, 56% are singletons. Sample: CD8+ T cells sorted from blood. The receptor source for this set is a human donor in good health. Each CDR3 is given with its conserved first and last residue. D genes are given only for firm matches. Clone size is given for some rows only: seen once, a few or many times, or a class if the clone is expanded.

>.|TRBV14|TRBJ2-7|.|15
CASSPTTKGRYEQYF
TGTGCCAGCAGCCCGACGACGAAGGGGAGGTACGAGCAGTACTTC
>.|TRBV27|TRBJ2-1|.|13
CASSLAGHNEQFF
TGTGCCAGCAGTTTGGCAGGGCACAATGAGCAGTTCTTC
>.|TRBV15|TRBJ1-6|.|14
CATSSYRESSPLHF
TGTGCCACCAGCAGTTACAGGGAGAGTTCACCCCTCCACTTT
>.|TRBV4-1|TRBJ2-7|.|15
CASSQERGAFYEQYF
TGCGCCAGCAGCCAAGAAAGGGGCGCCTTCTACGAGCAGTACTTC
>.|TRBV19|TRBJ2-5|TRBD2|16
CASSTRGGGLQETQYF
TGTGCCAGTAGTACCCGCGGGGGGGGCCTCCAAGAGACCCAGTACTTC
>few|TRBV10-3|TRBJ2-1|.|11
CAISGGHEQFF
TGTGCCATCAGCGGGGGCCATGAGCAGTTCTTC
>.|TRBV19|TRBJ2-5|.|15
CASSPDLGTQETQYF
TGTGCCAGTAGTCCCGACCTAGGGACCCAAGAGACCCAGTACTTC
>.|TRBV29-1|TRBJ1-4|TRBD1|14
CSGYTGAINEKLFF
TGCAGCGGGTACACAGGGGCAATTAATGAAAAACTGTTTTTT
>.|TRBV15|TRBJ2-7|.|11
CASRETYEQYF
TGTGCCAGCCGGGAGACCTACGAGCAGTACTTC
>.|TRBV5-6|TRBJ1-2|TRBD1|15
CASSPLYLTGGNSTF
TGTGCCAGCAGCCCGTTGTACCTCACAGGGGGCAACAGTACCTTC
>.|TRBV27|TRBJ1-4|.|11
CASSFGGTMIF
TGTGCCAGCAGTTTTGGGGGTACAATGATTTTT
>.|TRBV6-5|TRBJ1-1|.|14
CASSYSGVRTEAFF
TGTGCCAGCAGTTACTCAGGTGTACGGACTGAAGCTTTCTTT
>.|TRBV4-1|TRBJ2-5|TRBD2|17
CASSQVPGTSGEETQYF
TGCGCCAGCAGCCAAGTGCCCGGGACTAGCGGTGAAGAGACCCAGTACTTC
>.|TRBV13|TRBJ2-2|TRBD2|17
CASSLFVGLADTGELFF
TGTGCCAGCAGCTTATTCGTCGGACTAGCGGACACCGGGGAGCTGTTTTTT
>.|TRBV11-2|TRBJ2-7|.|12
CASGSPLGEQYF
TGTGCCAGCGGGTCCCCGTTGGGAGAGCAGTACTTC